This T cell receptor (beta chain) is from a study of blood T cells in healthy people across ages. Notes on the study in general: Measured against age, TCR beta diversity per million T cells decreased in a roughly linear manner.

Note on this clonotype: Its antigen is currently unknown. The junction differs from germline at one of its ends, possibly a read error.

Germline loops: CDR1 KGHSH, CDR2 LQKENI. This CDR3 spans 14 amino acids. Then a second PCR, running roughly 7 to 11 cycles, was carried out with a sample-barcoded 5' primer and a J-beta primer mix. TCRdb fed the 5' RACE reads into MiXCR, producing one record per CDR3 protein. There are about 690,000 distinct CDR3 sequences in the sample; approximately 40% occur only once, and approximately 31% lies in the top ten. The receptor was isolated from a man older than 75 in good health. The V call is TRBV18, the J call TRBJ2-7; D is undetermined. Sample: blood. This chain's CDR3 is CASSSPAFSYDQYF. In DNA form, the CDR3 reads TGTGCCAGCTCATCCCCGGCGTTCTCCTACGATCAGTACTTC.